This T cell receptor beta chain was recovered during a study of control samples from healthy donors and cancer patients. Trimming took off 3 bases at V and 4 bases at J, with 14 bases between the two ends. The V gene's germline CDR1 is SQVTM and CDR2 ANQGSEA. This CDR3 comprises 14 residues. Profiled with immunoSEQ multiplex PCR; TCRdb holds only in-frame clones, not every one. The data show fewer than 200,000 clones, with 88% seen just once and about 5.3% held by the top ten. The chain couples TRBV29-1 to TRBJ2-3; D possibly uses TRBD1 or TRBD2 (6 bases each). The TCR sequence derives from a woman aged 25 to 39 in good health. Sample: blood. This CDR3 reads CSVEPDRRADTQYF. The CDR3 DNA reads as TGCAGCGTTGAGCCAGACAGGAGGGCAGATACGCAGTATTTT.